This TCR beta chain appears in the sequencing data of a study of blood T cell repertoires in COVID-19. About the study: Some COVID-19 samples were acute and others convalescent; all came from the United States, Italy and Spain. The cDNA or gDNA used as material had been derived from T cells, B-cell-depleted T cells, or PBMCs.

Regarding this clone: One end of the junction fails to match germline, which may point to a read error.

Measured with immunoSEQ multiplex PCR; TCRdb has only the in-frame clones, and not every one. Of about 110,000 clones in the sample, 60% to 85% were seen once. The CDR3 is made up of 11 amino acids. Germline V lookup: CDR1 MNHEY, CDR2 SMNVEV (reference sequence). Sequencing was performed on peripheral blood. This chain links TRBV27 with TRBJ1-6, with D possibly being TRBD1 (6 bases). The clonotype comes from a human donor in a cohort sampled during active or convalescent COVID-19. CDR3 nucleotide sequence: TGTGCCAGCAGTCCCCGGGGGGCGGATAACTTT. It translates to CASSPRGADNF.